The clone carrying this TCR beta chain occurred once. This entry belongs to a study of OX40 agonist ivuxolimab in advanced cancers. In the study overall: Partial responses occurred in Three dose-escalation patients, one with hepatocellular carcinoma and two with cutaneous melanoma.

Germline assignment: CDR1 SGHNT and CDR2 YENEEA. The V end lost 1 base, the J end lost 0 bases, and 8 bases lay between the germline ends. This CDR3 is built from 15 residues. Clones were sequenced by immunoSEQ multiplex PCR, and TCRdb holds only the in-frame ones, with some missing. The sample contains roughly 75,000 clones, approximately 86% of which appear only once. This chain joins TRBV11-3 and TRBJ2-3, with a tentative D call TRBD2 (6 bases). The input for sequencing was CD4+ or CD8+ T cells sorted from blood, taken in a trial of the OX40 agonist ivuxolimab. The receptor comes from an adult with an advanced solid tumor such as melanoma, head and neck, liver or kidney cancer. The DNA of the CDR3 is TGTGCCAGCAGCTTAGGCGGGACTAGCACAGATACGCAGTATTTT. This gives the protein CASSLGGTSTDTQYF. The full variable domain, in which reference TRBV11-3 and TRBJ2-3 provide the parts outside the CDR3, is EAGVVQSPRYKIIEKKQPVAFWCNPISGHNTLYWYLQNLGQGPELLIRYENEEAVDDSQLPKDRFSAERLKGVDSTLKIQPAELGDSAVYLCASSLGGTSTDTQYFGPGTRLTVL.